In this sample, the clone carrying this TCR beta chain turned up a few times. The target antigen is unknown. Trimming pared 5 bases from V and 1 base from J, leaving 8 bases between. Germline V gene sequence: CDR1 SGHVS, CDR2 FNYEAQ. CDR3 length: 13 residues. The data stem from a study of response to subunit inactivated influenza vaccine. Broader study findings: Seasonal influenza vaccination, on each occasion, was suggested by the authors to recruit few new T cells.

TCRdb re-analysed the RT-PCR reads in MiXCR, keeping a single row per CDR3 protein. This sample carries roughly 780,000 distinct CDR3 sequences, around 18% of them seen once, and the ten largest clones take approximately 10%. The source material was PBMCs from blood, sampled more than 4 days after vaccination. This receptor was taken from a man in his fifties or sixties who received an inactivated influenza vaccine. The V call is TRBV7-6, the J call TRBJ1-1, with D unresolved. The CDR3 DNA is TGTGCCAGCAGCACGACCCAGAACACTGAAGCTTTCTTT. This codes for CASSTTQNTEAFF.